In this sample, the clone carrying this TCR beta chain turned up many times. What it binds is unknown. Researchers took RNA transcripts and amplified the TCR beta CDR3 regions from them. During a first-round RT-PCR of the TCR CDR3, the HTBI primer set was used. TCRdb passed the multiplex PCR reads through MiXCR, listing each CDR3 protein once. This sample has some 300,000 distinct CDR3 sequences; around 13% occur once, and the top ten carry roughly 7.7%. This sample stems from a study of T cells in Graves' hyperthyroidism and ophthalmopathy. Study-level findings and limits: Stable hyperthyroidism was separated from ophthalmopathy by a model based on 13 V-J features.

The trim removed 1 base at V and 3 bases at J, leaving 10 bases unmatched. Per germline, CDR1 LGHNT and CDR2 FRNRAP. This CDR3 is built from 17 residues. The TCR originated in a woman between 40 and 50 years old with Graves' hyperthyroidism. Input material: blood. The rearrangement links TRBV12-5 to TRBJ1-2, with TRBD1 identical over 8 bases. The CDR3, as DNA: TGTGCTAGTGGTTTGGCCCTCTCAGGGGGCTCTCACTATGGCTACACCTTC. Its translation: CASGLALSGGSHYGYTF.